One and the same sample provided the 31 T cell receptor beta chains below, sequenced in a study of blood T cells in healthy people across ages. Together with a sample-barcoded 5' primer, a J-beta primer mix was included in a second PCR lasting about 6 to 11 cycles. TCRdb re-called the 5' RACE reads through MiXCR, storing one row per CDR3 protein. Here the sample spans about 720,000 distinct CDR3 sequences, 20% to 25% being singletons. The sample was also linked to a second study, of T cells of mothers and their children.

Sequencing used blood. These receptors were obtained from a boy younger than 18 in good health.

V usage is TRBV6-1 and J usage is TRBJ2-5, with 11 bases matching TRBD2. The DNA end lines up better with TRBJ2-7; the J call may be wrong. The CDR3 loop spans 17 amino acids. Per the germline V gene, CDR1 is MNHNS and CDR2 is SASEGT. DNA of the CDR3: TGTGCCAGCAGTGAAGCGGGACTAGCGGAGTTATTCTACGAGCAGTACTTC. Translation gives CASSEAGLAELFYEQYF.

This clonotype was picked up a small number of times. The CDR3 nucleotides read TGTGCCAGCAGCTTATCTGCCGGGGCCAACGTCCTGACTTTC. This translates into CASSLSAGANVLTF. The V call is TRBV7-6, the J call TRBJ2-6; D remains ambiguous. This CDR3 region has 14 residues. V was cut by 2 bases and J by 4 bases, with 6 bases left in between. The germline V gene encodes CDR1 SGHVS and CDR2 FNYEAQ.

This clonotype has only a few counts. The rearrangement links TRBV29-1 to TRBJ2-3; D remains unclear. CDR1 and CDR2 from the germline V gene are SQVTM and ANQGSEA. Trimming took off 4 bases at V and 2 bases at J, with 7 bases between the two ends. This CDR3 has 12 amino acids. The CDR3 protein is CSVAGYTDTQYF. Here the CDR3 DNA reads TGCAGCGTTGCCGGATACACAGATACGCAGTATTTT.

The V call is TRBV7-2, the J call TRBJ2-7, with D tentatively TRBD1 (6 bases). Trimming left V 6 bases short and J 4 bases short, with 16 bases between. The CDR3 is made up of 14 amino acids. Germline V gene data show CDR1 as SGHTA and CDR2 as FQGNSA. As DNA, the CDR3 is TGTGCCAGCAGTACAGGGTATTCGGTATACGAGCAGTACTTC. Amino acid sequence: CASSTGYSVYEQYF.

The V call is TRBV7-6, the J call TRBJ1-4; D remains unclear. This CDR3 spans 12 amino acids. Germline values: CDR1 SGHVS, CDR2 FNYEAQ. Trimming removed 5 bases at V and 8 bases at J, with 9 bases between. CDR3 loop: CASSAQGEKLFF. CDR3 nucleotides: TGTGCCAGCAGCGCCCAAGGGGAAAAACTGTTTTTT.

The chain recombines TRBV7-9 with TRBJ1-2; D possibly corresponds to TRBD1 (6 bases). Trimming cost V 2 bases and J 4 bases, with 17 bases left between them. Germline CDR1 reads SEHNR; CDR2 reads FQNEAQ (reference sequence). This CDR3 region has 16 residues. DNA for the CDR3: TGTGCCAGCAGCTTACCCCGAGGGGGGATAACCTATGGCTACACCTTC. Its protein product is CASSLPRGGITYGYTF.

V usage is TRBV20-1 and J usage is TRBJ1-4; TRBD1 is a possible D gene (5 bases). The CDR3 length is 16 residues. The ends were cut back, 3 bases at V and 3 bases at J, with 17 bases in the middle. CDR1 DFQATT and CDR2 SNEGSKA come from the germline V gene (reference sequence). CDR3 sequence reads: CSARGRGRVANEKLFF. In DNA, the CDR3 is TGCAGTGCTAGGGGGCGAGGCAGGGTAGCTAATGAAAAACTGTTTTTT.

This clonotype turned up a few times. The rearrangement uses TRBV6-4 and TRBJ2-1; D unresolved. The germline gives CDR1 MRHNA, CDR2 SNTAGT. Deletions cut 0 bases from V and 5 bases from J, with 8 bases between. The CDR3 has 14 residues. The CDR3 DNA follows: TGTGCCAGCAGTGACTCGTACAGAAACAATGAGCAGTTCTTC. Amino acid sequence: CASSDSYRNNEQFF.

This clonotype was detected a few times. The chain has TRBV5-6 and TRBJ2-3, with TRBD1 identical over 8 bases. From germline, CDR1 is SGHDT and CDR2 YYEEEE. The CDR3 spans 15 residues. Trimming at V came to 7 bases and at J to 4 bases, leaving 11 bases not matched to a gene. The CDR3 is CASLLVGQGADTQYF. The CDR3, as DNA: TGTGCCAGCCTTCTTGTCGGACAGGGAGCAGATACGCAGTATTTT.

Only a few counts were recorded for this clonotype. This chain links TRBV7-2 with TRBJ2-3, with 9 bases matching TRBD2. Per the germline V gene, CDR1 is SGHTA and CDR2 is FQGNSA. This CDR3 comprises 16 residues. V was clipped by 3 bases and J by 2 bases; unmatched bases: 6. CDR3 sequence reads: CASSFLAGIPTDTQYF. The CDR3 DNA reads as TGTGCCAGCAGCTTTCTAGCGGGGATCCCCACAGATACGCAGTATTTT.

This clonotype was seen more than once but under ten times. One end of the junction is discordant with germline, which a read error may explain. V is TRBV7-3 and J is TRBJ2-1; a possible D gene is TRBD2 (5 bases). The CDR3 has 16 amino acids. Germline V gene sequence: CDR1 SGHTA, CDR2 FQGTGA. CDR3 region: CANSLVPGISNNEQFF. The DNA for the CDR3 is TGTGCCAACAGCTTAGTTCCCGGGATTTCTAACAATGAGCAGTTCTTC. The variable domain in full, completed from reference TRBV7-3 and TRBJ2-1, reads GAGVSQTPSNKVTEKGKYVELRCDPISGHTALYWYRQSLGQGPEFLIYFQGTGAADDSGLPNDRFFAVRPEGSVSTLKIQRTERGDSAVYLCANSLVPGISNNEQFFGPGTRLTVL.

The rearrangement joins TRBV12-3 or TRBV12-4 to TRBJ1-5; 8 bases match TRBD1. The V and J ends lost 7 bases and 2 bases, in that order; junction bases with no gene match: 10. The CDR3 sequence is 16 residues long. CDR3 DNA: TGTGCCAGCACCGCTACCGGGACAGGTCGCAATCAGCCCCAGCATTTT. Encoded protein: CASTATGTGRNQPQHF.

Worth noting for this clonotype: At one end, the junction sequence differs from germline, possibly due to a read error. The V and J genes are TRBV4-3 and TRBJ2-5, with D possibly matching TRBD2 (5 bases). Germline CDR1 reads LGHNA; CDR2 reads YSLEER. The CDR3 contains 12 residues. The CDR3 DNA reads as TGCGCCAGCAGCTCCGGGGTCGGGGTACGGTTCTTC. Its translation is CASSSGVGVRFF.

The chain uses TRBV28 and TRBJ1-1, with D unclear. The CDR3 is 13 amino acids. Per the germline V gene, CDR1 is MDHEN and CDR2 is SYDVKM. Trimming cost V 7 bases and J 3 bases, with 12 bases left between them. The CDR3 DNA reads TGTGCCAGCAACAAATACCGGGACACTGAAGCTTTCTTT. It is translated as CASNKYRDTEAFF.

This clonotype was observed a handful of times. The chain links TRBV27 to TRBJ1-6; 7 bases fit TRBD1. CDR1 is MNHEY and CDR2 is SMNVEV in the germline V gene (reference sequence). The V segment lost 5 bases and the J segment 7 bases; nucleotides outside the gene matches: 8. There are 15 residues in the CDR3. This chain's CDR3 is CASSTYRDRNSPLHF. In DNA, the CDR3 is TGTGCCAGCAGTACATACCGGGACAGAAATTCACCCCTCCACTTT.

This clonotype was seen a few times. The J gene is TRBJ2-7, the V gene TRBV7-8; 7 nucleotides line up with TRBD1. CDR3 size: 16 residues. Trimming removed 1 base from V and 1 base from J; junction bases left unmatched: 7. From germline, CDR1 is SGHVS and CDR2 FQNEAQ. CDR3 in amino acids: CASSLGQGVGSYEQYF. The CDR3 DNA follows: TGTGCCAGCAGCTTAGGACAGGGAGTCGGGTCCTACGAGCAGTACTTC. The full variable domain, completed using reference TRBV7-8 and TRBJ2-7, is GAGVSQSPRYKVAKRGQDVALRCDPISGHVSLFWYQQALGQGPEFLTYFQNEAQLDKSGLPSDRFFAERPEGSVSTLKIQRTQQEDSAVYLCASSLGQGVGSYEQYFGPGTRLTVT.

The chain links TRBV13 to TRBJ2-7; tentative D call: TRBD2 (5 bases). Germline loops: CDR1 PRHDT, CDR2 FYEKMQ (reference sequence). The CDR3 length is 14 residues. V shed 1 base and J shed 3 bases, with 10 bases lying between them. CDR3 residues: CASSLAPDYYEQYF. As DNA, the CDR3 is TGTGCCAGCAGCTTAGCCCCAGACTACTACGAGCAGTACTTC.

V gene TRBV5-6 combines with J gene TRBJ1-4; 11 bases match TRBD1. The CDR3 spans 16 residues. Unmatched junction bases numbered 8, after V lost 2 bases and J lost 8 bases. Per the germline V gene, CDR1 is SGHDT and CDR2 is YYEEEE. CDR3 region: CASSFQDRGLEEKLFF. In DNA, the CDR3 is TGTGCCAGCAGCTTCCAGGACAGGGGGCTAGAGGAAAAACTGTTTTTT.

This clonotype was picked up a small number of times. The gene calls are TRBV7-9 and TRBJ2-2; 7 bases are shared with TRBD2. The length of the CDR3 is 16 residues. Germline assignment: CDR1 SEHNR and CDR2 FQNEAQ (reference sequence). The V and J ends lost 5 bases and 2 bases, in that order; junction bases with no gene match: 8. The CDR3 reads CASSPRAGTNTGELFF. The CDR3 coding sequence is TGTGCCAGCAGCCCGAGAGCGGGGACTAACACCGGGGAGCTGTTTTTT.

This clonotype showed up just a few times. This sequence joins TRBV28 and TRBJ2-6, with 9 bases that match TRBD1. This CDR3 is 16 amino acids long. With 6 bases clipped from V and 2 bases from J, the junction kept 5 bases outside the gene matches. Germline V gives CDR1 MDHEN, CDR2 SYDVKM. The CDR3, as DNA: TGTGCCAGCAGCCCCGGGACAGGGACTGGGGCCAACGTCCTGACTTTC. It codes for CASSPGTGTGANVLTF.

This clonotype was counted many times. V and J are TRBV7-2 and TRBJ1-2, with TRBD1 as a possible D gene (5 bases). V was trimmed by 3 bases and J by 2 bases, leaving 10 bases between them. CDR3 length equals 14 residues. Germline V lookup: CDR1 SGHTA, CDR2 FQGNSA. The CDR3 reads CASSFFRDNYGYTF. The DNA of the CDR3 is TGTGCCAGCAGCTTTTTCCGGGACAACTATGGCTACACCTTC. Filled out from reference TRBV7-2 and TRBJ1-2, the complete variable domain reads GAGVSQSPSNKVTEKGKDVELRCDPISGHTALYWYRQSLGQGLEFLIYFQGNSAPDKSGLPSDRFSAERTGGSVSTLTIQRTQQEDSAVYLCASSFFRDNYGYTFGSGTRLTVV.

This clonotype was recorded a few times. The chain recombines TRBV4-1 with TRBJ2-7; D possibly uses TRBD1 or TRBD2 (5 bases each). The CDR3 length is 14 residues. Germline V gene data show CDR1 as MGHRA and CDR2 as YSYEKL. Trimming stripped 2 bases from V and 2 bases from J, with 10 bases between. The CDR3 region is CASSQLGPPYEQYF. The CDR3 coding sequence is TGCGCCAGCAGCCAACTGGGACCTCCCTACGAGCAGTACTTC.

The chain is built from TRBV7-9 and TRBJ2-5; maybe TRBD2 (5 bases). Germline lookup yields CDR1 SEHNR and CDR2 FQNEAQ (reference sequence). Trimming pared 7 bases from V and 0 bases from J, leaving 12 bases between. The CDR3 is made up of 14 amino acids. This CDR3 reads CASTGDRYQETQYF. CDR3 coding DNA: TGTGCCAGCACCGGGGATAGGTACCAAGAGACCCAGTACTTC. Complete variable domain (other parts from reference TRBV7-9 and TRBJ2-5): DTGVSQNPRHKITKRGQNVTFRCDPISEHNRLYWYRQTLGQGPEFLTYFQNEAQLEKSRLLSDRFSAERPKGSFSTLEIQRTEQGDSAMYLCASTGDRYQETQYFGPGTRLLVL.

This clonotype occurred once. This chain joins TRBV5-1 and TRBJ2-2, with D possibly being TRBD2 (6 bases). This CDR3 is built from 16 residues. V was shortened by 4 bases and J by 6 bases, with 19 bases between the two germline ends. In germline, CDR1 is SGHRS, CDR2 YFSETQ. The CDR3 protein is CASSRGGQLGAGELFF. CDR3 coding DNA: TGCGCCAGCAGCCGTGGAGGGCAACTCGGCGCCGGGGAGCTGTTTTTT.

This clonotype appeared a few times. The V call is TRBV19, the J call TRBJ1-1; unclear D gene. CDR1 is LNHDA, CDR2 SQIVND, per germline (reference sequence). Trimming took 7 bases from V and 4 from J, leaving 7 bases between them. The CDR3 runs to 11 residues. CDR3 coding DNA: TGTGCCAGTACGGCGGGCACTGAAGCTTTCTTT. It codes for CASTAGTEAFF.

This chain links TRBV4-3 with TRBJ2-5, with D unresolved. TRBJ2-7 matches the DNA end more closely, so the J call is doubtful. Looked up from germline, CDR1 is LGHNA and CDR2 is YSLEER. The CDR3 runs to 14 residues. CDR3 protein: CASSQGSVGDEQYF. CDR3 in DNA: TGCGCCAGCAGCCAAGGGTCCGTTGGCGACGAGCAGTACTTC.

The chain employs TRBV7-9 and TRBJ1-2, with TRBD1 identical over 10 bases. The CDR3 is made up of 13 amino acids. The junction had 4 bases not matched to a gene; V was cut back by 5 bases and J by 7 bases. From germline, CDR1 is SEHNR and CDR2 FQNEAQ (reference sequence). The CDR3: CASSPTGGGGYTF. The CDR3 DNA reads as TGTGCCAGCAGCCCGACAGGGGGCGGTGGCTACACCTTC. Full variable domain (missing parts from reference TRBV7-9 and TRBJ1-2): DTGVSQNPRHKITKRGQNVTFRCDPISEHNRLYWYRQTLGQGPEFLTYFQNEAQLEKSRLLSDRFSAERPKGSFSTLEIQRTEQGDSAMYLCASSPTGGGGYTFGSGTRLTVV.

The chain joins TRBV29-1 to TRBJ2-5, with D unresolved. Per the germline V gene, CDR1 is SQVTM and CDR2 is ANQGSEA. V was shortened by 4 bases and J by 0 bases, with 12 bases between the two germline ends. CDR3 length: 14 residues. In DNA, the CDR3 is TGCAGCGTTGTGGGTGGGCTTTACCAAGAGACCCAGTACTTC. Its translation: CSVVGGLYQETQYF.

This clonotype was seen a few times. V is TRBV7-9 and J is TRBJ2-1, with no clear D. Germline CDR1 is SEHNR and CDR2 is FQNEAQ (reference sequence). V was trimmed by 10 bases and J by 7 bases, leaving 17 bases between them. This CDR3 has 13 amino acids. The CDR3 DNA is TGTGCCACTGGGCTAGATTCGAGAAATGAGCAGTTCTTC. Its translation is CATGLDSRNEQFF.

This chain joins TRBV7-9 and TRBJ2-7, with TRBD1 matching over 9 bases. Germline V gives CDR1 SEHNR, CDR2 FQNEAQ (reference sequence). The junction had 15 bases not matched to a gene; V was cut back by 6 bases and J by 0 bases. The CDR3 contains 18 residues. The CDR3 here is CASSVMREGQGFSYEQYF. Here the CDR3 DNA reads TGTGCCAGCAGTGTGATGCGGGAAGGACAGGGGTTCTCCTACGAGCAGTACTTC.

The chain joins TRBV29-1 to TRBJ2-1; maybe TRBD2 (6 bases). The DNA matches TRBJ2-7 better at its end, which makes the J call doubtful. Germline lookup yields CDR1 SQVTM and CDR2 ANQGSEA. The CDR3 covers 12 residues. The CDR3: CSVEEGLREQYF. The CDR3 bases are TGCAGCGTTGAAGAGGGACTTCGCGAGCAGTACTTC.